Below are 24 T cell receptor beta chains sequenced from a single sample in a study of blood T cell repertoires in COVID-19. Data came from immunoSEQ multiplex PCR; TCRdb stores just in-frame clones and leaves some out. Of 350,000 to 450,000 clones listed, approximately 86% are singletons. The sample taken for sequencing was peripheral blood. The receptors shown here come from a human donor in a cohort sampled during active COVID-19.

The V call is TRBV29-1, the J call TRBJ2-1; 16 bases are a match to TRBD2. Germline assignment: CDR1 SQVTM and CDR2 ANQGSEA. The ends lost 7 bases at V and 9 bases at J; junction bases unmatched: 6. This CDR3 comprises 14 residues. The CDR3 sequence is CSAGTSGGAVEQFF. For the CDR3, the DNA is TGCAGCGCGGGGACTAGCGGGGGGGCCGTTGAGCAGTTCTTC.

CDR3 region: CASNQARGTDTQYF. CDR3 DNA: TGTGCCAGTAATCAGGCTCGAGGCACAGATACGCAGTATTTT. This rearrangement joins TRBV19 to TRBJ2-3; D unclear. Germline V gives CDR1 LNHDA, CDR2 SQIVND (reference sequence). CDR3 size: 14 residues. Trimming stripped 7 bases from V and 1 base from J, with 12 bases between.

The chain is built from TRBV29-1 and TRBJ2-5; possibly TRBD1 for D (6 bases). Per the germline V gene, CDR1 is SQVTM and CDR2 is ANQGSEA. Trimming removed 3 bases from V and 4 bases from J, with 12 bases in between. The CDR3 length is 13 residues. The CDR3 loop reads CSVDTGSRETQYF. Here the CDR3 DNA reads TGCAGCGTTGATACAGGGTCACGAGAGACCCAGTACTTC.

The V and J genes are TRBV7-2 and TRBJ2-1; 7 bases match TRBD2. The J segment lost 7 bases and the V segment lost 3 bases, leaving 6 bases of the junction unmatched. In germline, CDR1 is SGHTA, CDR2 FQGNSA. The CDR3 extends over 14 amino acids. The CDR3 here is CASSFTTSENEQFF. CDR3 nucleotides: TGTGCCAGCAGCTTTACCACTAGCGAAAATGAGCAGTTCTTC.

This clone was seen a handful of times. The chain carries TRBV29-1 and TRBJ2-5; D is possibly TRBD1 (5 bases). V lost 2 bases to trimming and J lost 0 bases, with 7 bases between them. The CDR3 runs 13 residues. The germline gives CDR1 SQVTM, CDR2 ANQGSEA. The CDR3 DNA reads as TGCAGCGTTGAATTGGACAACCAAGAGACCCAGTACTTC. Translating it yields CSVELDNQETQYF. The entire variable domain, with the rest obtained from reference TRBV29-1 and TRBJ2-5, is as follows: SAVISQKPSRDICQRGTSLTIQCQVDSQVTMMFWYRQQPGQSLTLIATANQGSEATYESGFVIDKFPISRPNLTFSTLTVSNMSPEDSSIYLCSVELDNQETQYFGPGTRLLVL.

The genes are TRBV24-1 and TRBJ1-2, with 7 bases matching TRBD1. CDR1 KGHDR and CDR2 SFDVKD come from the germline V gene. Trimming cost V 5 bases and J 4 bases; bases outside gene matches: 9. The CDR3 is 15 amino acids. CDR3 DNA: TGTGCCACCAGTGCCGGGGGACAGAGTTTCTATGGCTACACCTTC. Translating it yields CATSAGGQSFYGYTF.

The V call is TRBV7-2, the J call TRBJ1-1; 9 nucleotides align to TRBD1. The CDR3 length is 15 residues. V gave up 0 bases and J gave up 10 bases; unmatched junction bases: 9. Per the germline V gene, CDR1 is SGHTA and CDR2 is FQGNSA. The CDR3 sequence: CASSLATGGVVIAFF. Written as DNA, the CDR3 is TGTGCCAGCAGCTTAGCGACAGGGGGTGTCGTGATAGCTTTCTTT.

V is TRBV28 and J is TRBJ2-1, with TRBD2 identical over 9 bases. V lost 7 bases to trimming and J lost 5 bases; unmatched junction nucleotides: 9. Germline V lookup: CDR1 MDHEN, CDR2 SYDVKM. This CDR3 region has 15 residues. The CDR3 DNA reads TGTGCCAGCACTCCACCGGGACTAGCCCACAATGAGCAGTTCTTC. Translation: CASTPPGLAHNEQFF.

The rearrangement joins TRBV11-2 to TRBJ2-7, with TRBD2 as a possible D gene (7 bases). The CDR3 spans 13 residues. Germline assignment: CDR1 SGHAT and CDR2 FQNNGV. Trimming left V 2 bases short and J 7 bases short, with 12 bases between. CDR3 sequence: CASSLTGGREQYF. The CDR3 coding sequence is TGTGCCAGCAGCTTAACGGGGGGCCGGGAGCAGTACTTC.

This clone was counted between two and nine times. The J gene is TRBJ2-5, the V gene TRBV7-9, with D possibly TRBD2 on 7 matching bases. V shed 1 base and J shed 5 bases, with 14 bases lying between them. The CDR3 sequence is 15 residues long. The germline gives CDR1 SEHNR, CDR2 FQNEAQ (reference sequence). The chain's CDR3 is CASSLGASGQETQYF. The DNA of the CDR3 is TGTGCCAGCAGCTTAGGGGCTAGCGGACAGGAGACCCAGTACTTC.

V usage is TRBV21-1 and J usage is TRBJ2-5; no check of the table's D call, TRBD2, against the DNA was made. TRBV21-1 represents a pseudogene. The CDR3 is 15 residues long. CDR3 protein: CASTHRGGREETQYF. CDR3 nucleotides: TGTGCCAGCACCCACAGAGGAGGACGAGAAGAGACCCAGTACTTC.

V and J are TRBV7-3 and TRBJ2-5, with TRBD1 as a possible D gene (5 bases). In germline, CDR1 is SGHTA, CDR2 FQGTGA. This CDR3 contains 15 residues. Trimming took 1 base from V and 2 from J, leaving 11 bases between them. In DNA, the CDR3 is TGTGCCAGCAGCTTAAATGGGGCAGCACAAGAGACCCAGTACTTC. This sequence encodes CASSLNGAAQETQYF.

This clone occurred once. The gene calls are TRBV18 and TRBJ1-2; 7 bases line up with TRBD1. Germline lookup yields CDR1 KGHSH and CDR2 LQKENI. The junction had 16 bases not matched to a gene; V was cut back by 3 bases and J by 0 bases. The length of the CDR3 is 19 residues. The CDR3 loop is CASSPPLGGAFGANYGYTF. CDR3 nucleotide sequence: TGTGCCAGCTCACCCCCCTTAGGGGGCGCGTTCGGCGCTAACTATGGCTACACCTTC.

Note on this clone: At the DNA level, this CDR3 is encoded by other sequences in the same sample as well. V usage is TRBV3-1 (or the pseudogene TRBV3-2) and J usage is TRBJ2-5; 8 positions match TRBD2. Losses at the gene ends were 0 bases for V and 1 base for J; bases not matched to a gene: 4. The CDR3 spans 16 residues. Germline V gives CDR1 LGHDT, CDR2 YNNKEL (reference sequence). CDR3 DNA sequence: TGTGCCAGCAGCCAAGATTTGGCGGGGGGCCAAGAGACCCAGTACTTC. It translates to CASSQDLAGGQETQYF.

The chain employs TRBV15 and TRBJ2-1; 8 bases are a match to TRBD2. Looked up from germline, CDR1 is LNHNV and CDR2 is YYDKDF (reference sequence). This CDR3 has 16 residues. Trimming at V came to 0 bases and at J to 8 bases, leaving 9 bases not matched to a gene. CDR3 protein: CATSRDGTGGIYEQFF. The CDR3 coding sequence is TGTGCCACCAGCAGAGACGGGACGGGGGGGATTTATGAGCAGTTCTTC. Using reference TRBV15 and TRBJ2-1 for the parts outside the CDR3, the full variable domain is DAMVIQNPRYQVTQFGKPVTLSCSQTLNHNVMYWYQQKSSQAPKLLFHYYDKDFNNEADTPDNFQSRRPNTSFCFLDIRSPGLGDTAMYLCATSRDGTGGIYEQFFGPGTRLTVL.

This clone was counted once. V gene TRBV28 combines with J gene TRBJ1-2, with D perhaps matching TRBD1 (5 bases). The V end lost 3 bases, the J end lost 5 bases, and 22 bases lay between the germline ends. There are 17 residues in the CDR3. CDR1 is MDHEN, CDR2 SYDVKM, per germline. The CDR3, as DNA: TGTGCCAGCAGTTTTCTCTCCCCTGTGAGACAGCATTATGGCTACACCTTC. Amino acids: CASSFLSPVRQHYGYTF.

V is TRBV9 and J is TRBJ1-6; the match to TRBD1 covers 8 bases. Per germline, CDR1 SGDLS and CDR2 YYNGEE. CDR3 length: 14 amino acids. With 4 bases clipped from V and 7 bases from J, the junction kept 4 bases outside the gene matches. CDR3 DNA sequence: TGTGCCAGCAGCCCGGGACAGGAGAATTCACCCCTCCACTTT. Protein: CASSPGQENSPLHF. The full variable domain, completed using reference TRBV9 and TRBJ1-6, is DSGVTQTPKHLITATGQRVTLRCSPRSGDLSVYWYQQSLDQGLQFLIQYYNGEERAKGNILERFSAQQFPDLHSELNLSSLELGDSALYFCASSPGQENSPLHFGNGTRLTVT.

This clone came up a few times. V usage is TRBV5-1 and J usage is TRBJ2-1; 14 nucleotides match TRBD2. Germline CDR1 is SGHRS and CDR2 is YFSETQ. The V gene end was trimmed by 6 bases and the J gene end by 5 bases; junction bases not matched to a gene: 1. This CDR3 contains 14 residues. The CDR3 here is CASKGLAGDNEQFF. CDR3 bases: TGCGCCAGCAAGGGACTAGCGGGAGACAATGAGCAGTTCTTC.

The chain combines TRBV2 with TRBJ1-2, with 7 nucleotides matching TRBD1. Unmatched junction bases numbered 8, after V lost 6 bases and J lost 10 bases. CDR1 is SNHLY, CDR2 FYNNEI, per germline. This CDR3 contains 12 residues. CDR3 amino acids: CASRLAGTDYTF. CDR3 in DNA: TGTGCCAGCAGATTAGCCGGGACAGACTACACCTTC.

The chain links TRBV7-3 to TRBJ2-3, with 9 bases aligning to TRBD2. Germline values: CDR1 SGHTA, CDR2 FQGTGA. CDR3 length equals 15 residues. Unmatched junction bases numbered 9, after V lost 5 bases and J lost 6 bases. The CDR3 reads CASSPGLALVDTQYF. CDR3 DNA: TGTGCCAGCAGCCCGGGACTAGCCCTAGTGGATACGCAGTATTTT. Together with reference TRBV7-3 and TRBJ2-3, the CDR3 gives the full variable domain: GAGVSQTPSNKVTEKGKYVELRCDPISGHTALYWYRQSLGQGPEFLIYFQGTGAADDSGLPNDRFFAVRPEGSVSTLKIQRTERGDSAVYLCASSPGLALVDTQYFGPGTRLTVL.

The chain is built from TRBV7-8 and TRBJ1-2; D not resolved. Germline-derived CDR1 and CDR2 are SGHVS and FQNEAQ. Trimming pared 2 bases from V and 4 bases from J, leaving 8 bases between. The CDR3 runs to 13 residues. The CDR3 reads CASSLLEPYGYTF. The CDR3 DNA is TGTGCCAGCAGCTTATTGGAGCCCTATGGCTACACCTTC.

V gene TRBV6-2 or TRBV6-3 combines with J gene TRBJ2-7; D not certain. The germline CDR1 and CDR2 sequences are MNHEY and SVGEGT. The length of the CDR3 is 11 residues. Trimming shortened V by 5 bases and J by 4 bases, and 6 bases separated the two germline ends. The CDR3 spells CASSNAYEQYF. The CDR3 nucleotides are TGTGCCAGCAGTAATGCGTACGAGCAGTACTTC.

The chain couples TRBV4-2 to TRBJ2-7; 7 nucleotides agree with TRBD2. The CDR3 has 16 residues. Trimming at V came to 4 bases and at J to 2 bases, leaving 11 bases not matched to a gene. Germline V gene data show CDR1 as LGHNA and CDR2 as YNFKEQ. As DNA, the CDR3 is TGTGCCAGCAGCCCCCCCTGGGGGGGGAGGCCCTACGAGCAGTACTTC. Amino acids: CASSPPWGGRPYEQYF.

This chain joins TRBV10-3 and TRBJ2-1; 12 bases match TRBD2. The CDR3 totals 17 residues. The V and J ends lost 0 bases and 1 base, in that order; junction bases with no gene match: 1. Germline CDR1 reads ENHRY; CDR2 reads SYGVKD. In nucleotides, the CDR3 is TGTGCCATCAGTGAGTCGACTAGCGGGGGTTCCTACAATGAGCAGTTCTTC. It translates to CAISESTSGGSYNEQFF.